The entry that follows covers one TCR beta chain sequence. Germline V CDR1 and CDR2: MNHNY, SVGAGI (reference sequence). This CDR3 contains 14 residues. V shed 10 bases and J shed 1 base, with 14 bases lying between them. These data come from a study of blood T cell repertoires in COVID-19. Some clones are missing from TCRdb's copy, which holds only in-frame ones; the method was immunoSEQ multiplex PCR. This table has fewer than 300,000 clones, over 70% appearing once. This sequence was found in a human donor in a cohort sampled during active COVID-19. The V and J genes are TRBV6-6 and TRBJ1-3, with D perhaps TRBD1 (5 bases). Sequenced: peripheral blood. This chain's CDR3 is CATTRVISGNTIYF. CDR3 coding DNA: TGTGCCACCACCAGGGTAATTTCTGGAAACACCATATATTTT.